The source of this TCR beta chain is a study of early T cells in non-severe SARS-CoV-2 infection. Whole-study context: Investigators sequenced bulk RNA drawn from unsorted whole blood, and chains remained unpaired.

Individual cDNA molecules were tagged with unique molecular identifiers. TCRdb re-called the 5' RACE reads with MiXCR, one entry per CDR3 protein. The sample shows some 30,000 distinct CDR3 sequences, approximately 5.4% of them seen only once. This clonotype was detected only a few times. Looked up from germline, CDR1 is MGHRA and CDR2 is YSYEKL. The ends lost 2 bases at V and 5 bases at J; junction bases unmatched: 5. The CDR3 runs 15 residues. V gene TRBV4-1 combines with J gene TRBJ2-1, with 8 positions matching TRBD2. This sequence was found in an adult who was a healthcare worker with PCR-confirmed SARS-CoV-2 infection or an uninfected control (not recorded which). Sequenced material: whole blood. The CDR3 reads CASSQQLAAHNEQFF. The CDR3 coding sequence is TGCGCCAGCAGCCAACAACTAGCGGCTCACAATGAGCAGTTCTTC.